This is a list of T cell receptor beta chains from one sample in a study of blood T cell repertoires in COVID-19. Profiling relied on immunoSEQ multiplex PCR, and the TCRdb table lists in-frame clones only, not all of them. The table shows 220,000 or so clones, with about four fifths occurring only once. Input material: PBMCs or T cells enriched from blood (not recorded which). The receptors shown here come from a middle-aged woman who had recovered from COVID-19. The CDR3 runs from the conserved cysteine through the conserved F or W. D genes are given only for firm matches. Rows may omit the clone size; those that give it use once, few, many or a size class.

>TRBV10-3|.|TRBD1|TRBJ2-3|13
CAIRTTGADTQYF
TGTGCCATCAGAACCACAGGGGCAGATACGCAGTATTTT
>TRBV24-1|.|TRBD1|TRBJ1-2|14
CATSETGTGDGYTF
TGTGCCACCAGTGAAACCGGGACAGGGGACGGCTACACCTTC
>TRBV6-2/TRBV6-3|few|TRBD2|TRBJ2-1|15
CASSSETSPYNEQFF
TGTGCCAGCAGTTCGGAGACTAGCCCTTACAATGAGCAGTTCTTC
>TRBV5-1|once|TRBD1|TRBJ2-3|17
CASSLAGTGGVTDTQYF
TGCGCCAGCAGCTTGGCAGGGACAGGGGGGGTCACAGATACGCAGTATTTT
>TRBV19|.|TRBD1|TRBJ1-1|14
CASSSDREITEAFF
TGTGCCAGTAGTAGCGACAGGGAAATCACTGAAGCTTTCTTT
>TRBV6-1|few|.|TRBJ1-3|15
CASSEAPTSGNTIYF
TGTGCCAGCAGTGAAGCGCCTACCTCTGGAAACACCATATATTTT
>TRBV6-5|many|TRBD1|TRBJ1-2|12
CASTGQVYGYTF
TGTGCCAGCACGGGACAGGTTTATGGCTACACCTTC
>TRBV27|once|TRBD1|TRBJ1-1|16
CASRKLIGTADTEAFF
TGTGCCAGCAGAAAACTAATCGGGACAGCGGACACTGAAGCTTTCTTT
>TRBV10-2|.|TRBD1|TRBJ1-6|15
CASSRDSSYNSPLHF
TGCGCCAGCAGTCGGGACAGCTCCTATAATTCACCCCTCCACTTT
>TRBV4-1|.|.|TRBJ1-1|16
CASSQVGRSLNTEAFF
TGCGCCAGCAGCCAAGTGGGCCGTTCTCTGAACACTGAAGCTTTCTTT
>TRBV28|.|.|TRBJ2-7|13
CASSLDSSYEQYF
TGTGCCAGCAGTTTGGACAGCTCCTACGAGCAGTACTTC
>TRBV19|few|TRBD1|TRBJ1-1|14
CASSPQYRGAEAFF
TGTGCCAGTAGTCCGCAATACAGGGGGGCTGAAGCTTTCTTT
>TRBV5-4|.|TRBD2|TRBJ2-5|15
CASSFTGGARETQYF
TGTGCCAGCAGCTTCACGGGAGGCGCCCGAGAGACCCAGTACTTC
>TRBV11-2|.|TRBD2|TRBJ2-2|19
CASSSTGTSGRGNTGELFF
TGTGCCAGCAGTTCAACCGGGACTAGCGGGAGGGGGAACACCGGGGAGCTGTTTTTT
>TRBV9|.|TRBD2|TRBJ2-2|17
CASSFGLAGVGTGELFF
TGTGCCAGCAGCTTTGGACTAGCGGGAGTCGGCACCGGGGAGCTGTTTTTT
>TRBV2|once|TRBD1|TRBJ1-4|14
CASSLGQGGEKLFF
TGTGCCAGCAGTCTCGGACAGGGTGGAGAAAAACTGTTTTTT